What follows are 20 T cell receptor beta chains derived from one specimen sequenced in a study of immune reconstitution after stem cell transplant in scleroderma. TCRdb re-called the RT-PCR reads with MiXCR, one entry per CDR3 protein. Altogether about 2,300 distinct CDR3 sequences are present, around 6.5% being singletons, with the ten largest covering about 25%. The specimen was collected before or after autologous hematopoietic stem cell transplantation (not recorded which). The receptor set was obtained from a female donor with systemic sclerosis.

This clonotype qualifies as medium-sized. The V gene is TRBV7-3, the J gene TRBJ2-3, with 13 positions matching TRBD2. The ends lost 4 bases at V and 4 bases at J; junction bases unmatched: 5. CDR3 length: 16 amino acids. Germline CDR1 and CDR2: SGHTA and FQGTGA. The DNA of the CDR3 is TGTGCCAGCAGCTCGGGACTAGCGGGGATTGCAGATACGCAGTATTTT. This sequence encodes CASSSGLAGIADTQYF.

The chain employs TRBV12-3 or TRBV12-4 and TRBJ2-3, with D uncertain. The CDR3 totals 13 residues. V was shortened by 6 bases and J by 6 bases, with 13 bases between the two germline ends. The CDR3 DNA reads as TGTGCCAGCAGCCAGAGGAGTCGGGATACGCAGTATTTT. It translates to CASSQRSRDTQYF.

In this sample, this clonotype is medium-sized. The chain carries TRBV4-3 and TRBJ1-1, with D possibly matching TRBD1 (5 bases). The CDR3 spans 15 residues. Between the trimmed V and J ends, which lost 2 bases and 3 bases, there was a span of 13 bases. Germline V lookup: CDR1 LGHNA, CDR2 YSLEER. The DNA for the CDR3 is TGCGCCAGCAGCCAAAAATCGGCGGGACACACTGAAGCTTTCTTT. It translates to CASSQKSAGHTEAFF.

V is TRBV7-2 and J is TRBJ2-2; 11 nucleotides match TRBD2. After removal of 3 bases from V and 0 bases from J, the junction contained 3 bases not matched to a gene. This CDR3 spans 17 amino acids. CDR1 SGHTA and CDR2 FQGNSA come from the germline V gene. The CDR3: CASSLDSGGANTGELFF. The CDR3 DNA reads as TGTGCCAGCAGCTTGGATAGCGGGGGGGCGAACACCGGGGAGCTGTTTTTT. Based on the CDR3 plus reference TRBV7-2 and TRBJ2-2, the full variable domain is GAGVSQSPSNKVTEKGKDVELRCDPISGHTALYWYRQSLGQGLEFLIYFQGNSAPDKSGLPSDRFSAERTGGSVSTLTIQRTQQEDSAVYLCASSLDSGGANTGELFFGEGSRLTVL.

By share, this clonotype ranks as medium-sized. In DNA, the CDR3 is TGTGCCAGCAGCCAAGATATCGGAAGGGGGTATGGCTACACCTTC. Translated: CASSQDIGRGYGYTF. The chain carries TRBV4-2 and TRBJ1-2, with D possibly matching TRBD1 (6 bases). The CDR3 covers 15 residues. Germline assignment: CDR1 LGHNA and CDR2 YNFKEQ. Trimming stripped 0 bases from V and 5 bases from J, with 13 bases between.

Here the CDR3 DNA reads TGCAGTGCTAGAGATGCGGGAAGCACAGATACGCAGTATTTT. It encodes CSARDAGSTDTQYF. V is TRBV20-1 and J is TRBJ2-3, with a weak D call TRBD2 (6 bases). The CDR3 runs 14 residues. Trimming removed 0 bases from V and 0 bases from J, with 7 bases in between. Germline CDR1 reads DFQATT; CDR2 reads SNEGSKA (reference sequence).

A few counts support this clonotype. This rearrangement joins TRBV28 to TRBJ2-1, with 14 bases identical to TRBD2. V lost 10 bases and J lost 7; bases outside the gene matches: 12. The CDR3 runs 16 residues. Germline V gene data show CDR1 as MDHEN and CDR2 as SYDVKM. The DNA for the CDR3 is TGTGCCATCCTATTCCCGGGACTAGCGGGAGTAAATGAGCAGTTCTTC. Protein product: CAILFPGLAGVNEQFF.

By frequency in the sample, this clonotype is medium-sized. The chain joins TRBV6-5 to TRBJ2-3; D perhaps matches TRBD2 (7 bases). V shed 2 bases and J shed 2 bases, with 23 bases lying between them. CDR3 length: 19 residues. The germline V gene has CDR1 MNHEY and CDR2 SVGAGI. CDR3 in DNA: TGTGCCAGCAGTTACGGGGGCCCTGGTGGCGGGGGTAACACAGATACGCAGTATTTT. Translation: CASSYGGPGGGGNTDTQYF.

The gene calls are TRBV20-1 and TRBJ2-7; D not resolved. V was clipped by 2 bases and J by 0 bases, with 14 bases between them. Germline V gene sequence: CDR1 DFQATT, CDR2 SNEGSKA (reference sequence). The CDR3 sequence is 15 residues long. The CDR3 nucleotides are TGCAGTGCTAGATCCGAGGCTACCTTCTCCTACGAGCAGTACTTC. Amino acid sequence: CSARSEATFSYEQYF.

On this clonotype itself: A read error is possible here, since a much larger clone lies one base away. CDR3 in DNA: TGTACCAGCATATTACAGAGCACAGATACGCAGTATTTT. This gives the protein CTSILQSTDTQYF. The chain is built from TRBV2 and TRBJ2-3; D is uncertain. The germline gives CDR1 SNHLY, CDR2 FYNNEI. This CDR3 spans 13 amino acids.

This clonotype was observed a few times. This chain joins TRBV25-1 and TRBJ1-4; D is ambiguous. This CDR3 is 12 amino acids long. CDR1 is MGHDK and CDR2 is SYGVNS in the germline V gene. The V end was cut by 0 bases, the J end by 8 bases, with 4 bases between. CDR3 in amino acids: CASSEYHEKLFF. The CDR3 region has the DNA TGTGCCAGCAGTGAATACCACGAAAAACTGTTTTTT.

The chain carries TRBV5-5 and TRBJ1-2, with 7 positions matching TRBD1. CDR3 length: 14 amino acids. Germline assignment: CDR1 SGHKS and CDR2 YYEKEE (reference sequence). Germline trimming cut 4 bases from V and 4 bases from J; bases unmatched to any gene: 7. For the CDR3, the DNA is TGTGCCAGCAGCAGGACCCAGGGGGTCTATGGCTACACCTTC. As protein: CASSRTQGVYGYTF.

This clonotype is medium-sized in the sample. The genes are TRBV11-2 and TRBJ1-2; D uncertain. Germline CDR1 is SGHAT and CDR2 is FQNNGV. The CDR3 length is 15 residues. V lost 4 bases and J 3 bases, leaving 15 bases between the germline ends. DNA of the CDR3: TGTGCCAGCAGCTCGATTCGGACGGGCCACTATGGCTACACCTTC. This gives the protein CASSSIRTGHYGYTF.

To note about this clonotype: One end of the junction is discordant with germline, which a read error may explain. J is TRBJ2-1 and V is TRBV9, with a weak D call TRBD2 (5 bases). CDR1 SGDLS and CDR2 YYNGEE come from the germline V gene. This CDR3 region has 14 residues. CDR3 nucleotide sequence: TGTGCCAGCAGCGTAATTCTATCCGGGGATGAGCAGCTCTTC. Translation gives CASSVILSGDEQLF.

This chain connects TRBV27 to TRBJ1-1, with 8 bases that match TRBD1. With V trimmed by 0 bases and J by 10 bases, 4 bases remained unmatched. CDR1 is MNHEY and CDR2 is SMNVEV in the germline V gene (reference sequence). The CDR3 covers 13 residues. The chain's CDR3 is CASSLSVRGLAFF. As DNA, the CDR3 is TGTGCCAGCAGTTTATCCGTCAGGGGGCTAGCTTTCTTT.

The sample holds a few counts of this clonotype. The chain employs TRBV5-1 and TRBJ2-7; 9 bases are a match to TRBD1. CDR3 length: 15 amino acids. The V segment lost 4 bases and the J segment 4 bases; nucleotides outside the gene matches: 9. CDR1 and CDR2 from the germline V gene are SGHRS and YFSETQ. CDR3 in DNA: TGCGCCAGCAGCCTGAACCCGGGACAGGGATACGAGCAGTACTTC. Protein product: CASSLNPGQGYEQYF.

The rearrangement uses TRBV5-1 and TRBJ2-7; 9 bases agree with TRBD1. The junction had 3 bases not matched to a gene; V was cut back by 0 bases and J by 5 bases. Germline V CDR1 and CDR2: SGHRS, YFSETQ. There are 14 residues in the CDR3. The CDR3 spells CASSLGTGVHEQYF. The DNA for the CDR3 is TGCGCCAGCAGCTTGGGGACAGGGGTACACGAGCAGTACTTC.

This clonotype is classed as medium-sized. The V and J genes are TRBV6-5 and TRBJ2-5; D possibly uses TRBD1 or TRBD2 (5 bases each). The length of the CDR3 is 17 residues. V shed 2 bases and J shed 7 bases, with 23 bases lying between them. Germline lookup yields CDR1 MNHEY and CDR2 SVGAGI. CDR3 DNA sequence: TGTGCCAGCAGTTACCAGCCACCGGGACCCCTAAGTGGGACCCAGTACTTC. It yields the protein CASSYQPPGPLSGTQYF.

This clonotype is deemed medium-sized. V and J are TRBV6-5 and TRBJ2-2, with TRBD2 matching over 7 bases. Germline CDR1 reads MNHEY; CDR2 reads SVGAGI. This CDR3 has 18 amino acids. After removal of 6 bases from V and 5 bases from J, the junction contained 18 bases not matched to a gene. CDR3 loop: CASSVRLRDYLDTGELFF. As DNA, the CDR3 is TGTGCCAGCAGCGTAAGACTCCGGGACTACCTCGATACCGGGGAGCTGTTTTTT.

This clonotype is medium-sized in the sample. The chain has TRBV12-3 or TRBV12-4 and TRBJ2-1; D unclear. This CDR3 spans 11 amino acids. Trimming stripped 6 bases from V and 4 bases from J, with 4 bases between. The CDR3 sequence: CASSTYNEQFF. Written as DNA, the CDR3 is TGTGCCAGCAGCACGTACAATGAGCAGTTCTTC.